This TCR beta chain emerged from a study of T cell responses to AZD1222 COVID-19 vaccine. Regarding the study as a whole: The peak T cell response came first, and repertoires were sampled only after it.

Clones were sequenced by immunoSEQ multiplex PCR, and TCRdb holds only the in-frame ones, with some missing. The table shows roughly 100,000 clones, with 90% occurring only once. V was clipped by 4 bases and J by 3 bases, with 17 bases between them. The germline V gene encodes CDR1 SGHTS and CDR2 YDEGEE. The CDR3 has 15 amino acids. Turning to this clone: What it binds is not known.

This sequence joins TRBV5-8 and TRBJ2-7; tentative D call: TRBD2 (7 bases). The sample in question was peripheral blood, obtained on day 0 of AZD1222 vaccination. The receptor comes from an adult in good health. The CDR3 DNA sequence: TGTGCCAGCAGCCATGTTGGGGGGGCCGGCTACGAGCAGTACTTC. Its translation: CASSHVGGAGYEQYF.